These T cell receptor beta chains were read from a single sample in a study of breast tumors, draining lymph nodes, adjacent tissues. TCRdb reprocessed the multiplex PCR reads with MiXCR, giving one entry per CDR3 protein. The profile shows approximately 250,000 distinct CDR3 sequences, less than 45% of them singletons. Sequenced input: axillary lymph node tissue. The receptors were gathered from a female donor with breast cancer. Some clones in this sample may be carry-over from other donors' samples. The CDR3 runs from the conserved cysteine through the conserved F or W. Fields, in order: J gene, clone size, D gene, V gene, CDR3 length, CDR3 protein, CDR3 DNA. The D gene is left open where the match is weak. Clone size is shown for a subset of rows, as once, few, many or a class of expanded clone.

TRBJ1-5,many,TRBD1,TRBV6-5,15,CASTRTGGGSQPQHF,TGTGCCAGCACCAGGACAGGGGGCGGTAGTCAGCCCCAGCATTTT
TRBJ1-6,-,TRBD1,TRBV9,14,CASSVEQGNSPLHF,TGTGCCAGCAGCGTAGAACAGGGGAATTCACCCCTCCACTTT
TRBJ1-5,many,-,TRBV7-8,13,CASSQARSQPQHF,TGTGCCAGCAGCCAAGCGAGGAGTCAGCCCCAGCATTTT
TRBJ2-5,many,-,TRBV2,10,CASVLGTQYF,TGTGCCAGCGTATTAGGGACCCAGTACTTC
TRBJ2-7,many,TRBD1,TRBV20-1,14,CSASKDRTRREQYF,TGCAGTGCTAGCAAGGACAGGACCCGGCGAGAGCAGTACTTC
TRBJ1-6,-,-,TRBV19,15,CASSIRRGADSPLHF,TGTGCCAGTAGTATTCGACGGGGAGCGGATTCACCCCTCCACTTT
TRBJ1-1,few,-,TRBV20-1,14,CSASSGGAARDAFF,TGCAGTGCCTCATCGGGGGGGGCGGCAAGGGACGCTTTCTTT
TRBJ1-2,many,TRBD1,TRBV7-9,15,CASRTITGTGNGYTF,TGTGCCAGCAGAACAATAACCGGGACAGGGAATGGCTACACCTTC
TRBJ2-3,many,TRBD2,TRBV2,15,CASIGLAGGTDTQYF,TGTGCCAGCATTGGACTAGCGGGGGGGACAGATACGCAGTATTTT
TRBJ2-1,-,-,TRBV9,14,CASSVGWQGNGQFF,TGTGCCAGCAGCGTAGGTTGGCAGGGGAATGGGCAGTTCTTC
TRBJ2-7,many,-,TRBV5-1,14,CASSARTGPYEQYF,TGCGCCAGCAGCGCCCGGACCGGTCCCTACGAGCAGTACTTC
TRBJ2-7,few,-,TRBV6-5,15,CASSYSGENAYEQYF,TGTGCCAGCAGTTACTCGGGAGAAAACGCCTACGAGCAGTACTTC
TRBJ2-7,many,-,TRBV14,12,CASSRDAYEQYF,TGTGCCAGCAGCCGGGATGCCTACGAGCAGTACTTC
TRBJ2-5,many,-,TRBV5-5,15,CASSFSRRIQETQYF,TGTGCCAGCAGCTTCAGCCGACGGATTCAAGAGACCCAGTACTTC
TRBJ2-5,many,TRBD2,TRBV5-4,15,CASSLKLAGVETQYF,TGTGCCAGCAGCTTGAAACTAGCGGGAGTAGAGACCCAGTACTTC
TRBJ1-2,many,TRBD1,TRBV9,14,CASSFTGGGYGYTF,TGTGCCAGCAGTTTTACAGGGGGGGGTTATGGCTACACCTTC
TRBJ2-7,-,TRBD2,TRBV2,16,CASRQDEASGRSEQYF,TGTGCCAGCAGGCAGGATGAGGCTAGCGGGAGATCCGAGCAGTACTTC
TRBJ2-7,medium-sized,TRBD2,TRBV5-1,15,CASSLEAGGGYEQYF,TGCGCCAGCAGCTTGGAGGCGGGAGGCGGATACGAGCAGTACTTC
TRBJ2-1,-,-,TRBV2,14,CARAGQSSYNEQFF,TGTGCCAGGGCGGGGCAAAGCTCCTACAATGAGCAGTTCTTC
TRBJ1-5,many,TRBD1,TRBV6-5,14,CASRLQGGNQPQHF,TGTGCCAGCAGGCTACAGGGGGGCAATCAGCCCCAGCATTTT
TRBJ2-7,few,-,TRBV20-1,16,CSASPEGPRDPYEQYF,TGCAGTGCTAGTCCCGAGGGCCCGAGGGATCCCTACGAGCAGTACTTC
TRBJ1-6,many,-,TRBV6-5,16,CASSLGLGQGGSPLHF,TGTGCCAGCAGCCTGGGGCTTGGGCAGGGCGGCTCACCCCTCCACTTT
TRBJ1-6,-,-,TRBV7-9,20,CASSKTSGLTGEQYNSPLHF,TGTGCCAGCAGCAAGACTAGCGGACTCACGGGGGAGCAGTATAATTCACCCCTCCACTTT
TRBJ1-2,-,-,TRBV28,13,CASSPTSSYGYTF,TGTGCCAGCAGTCCGACATCATCCTATGGCTACACCTTC
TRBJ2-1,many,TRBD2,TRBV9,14,CASRGDGSYNEQFF,TGTGCCAGTCGGGGGGACGGTTCCTACAATGAGCAGTTCTTC
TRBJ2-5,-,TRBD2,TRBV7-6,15,CASSLKALAGETQYF,TGTGCCAGCAGCTTAAAGGCCTTAGCGGGGGAGACCCAGTACTTC
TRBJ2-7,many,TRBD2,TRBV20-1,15,CSARDSSGRMDEQYF,TGCAGTGCTAGAGATTCTAGCGGGAGGATGGACGAGCAGTACTTC
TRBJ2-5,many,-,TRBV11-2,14,CASSPNGAGETQYF,TGTGCCAGCAGCCCCAATGGGGCTGGTGAGACCCAGTACTTC
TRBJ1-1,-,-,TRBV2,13,CASTSNMNTEAFF,TGTGCCAGCACCTCTAACATGAACACTGAGGCTTTCTTT
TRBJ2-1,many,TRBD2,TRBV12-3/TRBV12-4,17,CASSFRTSGSSYNEQFF,TGTGCCAGCAGTTTTCGGACTAGCGGGTCCTCCTACAATGAGCAGTTCTTC
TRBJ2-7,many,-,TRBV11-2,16,CASSLDSSRRVYEQYF,TGTGCCAGCAGCTTAGATTCATCGCGTAGGGTATACGAGCAGTACTTC
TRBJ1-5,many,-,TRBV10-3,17,CAISGEGLPDSNQPQHF,TGTGCCATCAGTGGGGAGGGACTCCCGGACAGCAATCAGCCCCAGCATTTT
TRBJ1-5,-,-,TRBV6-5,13,CASKPPSNQPQHF,TGTGCCAGCAAACCACCTTCTAATCAGCCCCAGCATTTT
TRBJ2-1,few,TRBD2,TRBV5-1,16,CASSLAPSGPYNEQFF,TGCGCCAGCAGCTTGGCTCCTAGCGGACCCTATAATGAGCAGTTCTTC
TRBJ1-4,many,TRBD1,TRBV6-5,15,CASSYSRGTNEKLFF,TGTGCCAGCAGTTACTCCAGGGGGACTAATGAAAAACTGTTTTTT
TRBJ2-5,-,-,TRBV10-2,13,CASSTSGFQTQYF,TGCGCCAGCAGTACCTCTGGTTTTCAGACCCAGTACTTC
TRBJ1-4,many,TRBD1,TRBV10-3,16,CAISEGQGVPNEKLFF,TGTGCCATCAGTGAGGGACAGGGTGTACCTAATGAAAAACTGTTTTTT